This is a list of T cell receptor beta chains from one sample in a study of shared clonotypes between healthy human individuals. Repertoires were generated with immunoSEQ multiplex PCR, while TCRdb's copy carries only in-frame clones and drops some. The sample shows around 1.9 million clones, 93% of them seen only once. Sequenced input: naive CD8+ T cells from PBMCs. The receptors come from a young man in good health. Some clones in this sample may be carry-over from other donors' samples. Both conserved end residues are trimmed from each CDR3.

v_gene,j_gene,CDR3aa
TRBV9,TRBJ2-3,ASSVGGRAHTDTQY
TRBV5-4,TRBJ2-1,ASSLDWGSSYNEQF
TRBV15,TRBJ1-4,ATKDRSNEKLF
TRBV7-9,TRBJ2-5,ASSAGQPNQETQY
TRBV12-5,TRBJ2-7,ASGPEWDEQY
TRBV4-1,TRBJ1-1,ASSQVKGDTEAF
TRBV11-2,TRBJ1-1,ASSRPGNTEAF
TRBV11-3,TRBJ2-1,ASSLAARGPDNEQF
TRBV14,TRBJ2-7,ASSQELAGSYEQY
TRBV7-9,TRBJ2-7,ASSLLGTTHLYEQY
TRBV6-4,TRBJ2-7,ASSDRYRDEQY
TRBV7-9,TRBJ1-4,ASSLGPQEVTNEKLF
TRBV25-1,TRBJ1-1,ASRTDRDTEAF
TRBV4-1,TRBJ2-2,ASSQVGGVAGELF
TRBV5-1,TRBJ2-7,ASSLAAGSSYEQY
TRBV27,TRBJ2-7,ASSFGSTYEQY
TRBV19,TRBJ1-1,ASSLPGQGSPEAF
TRBV19,TRBJ2-1,ASSPPLAPDEQF
TRBV7-2,TRBJ2-5,ASSQNGRQETQY
TRBV7-9,TRBJ2-7,ASSLRDRGYEQY
TRBV19,TRBJ2-7,ASSMVDRGFRNEQY
TRBV4-1,TRBJ1-4,ASSQVLWEEKLF